This TCR beta chain comes out of a study of cytomegalovirus exposure and HLA in healthy donors. Across the whole study: Earlier sequencing of some 170 million T cells yielded approximately 100 million unique TCR beta sequences.

A note on this clone: No antigen is known for it.

Notes on the study in general: Exclusion applied to some V segments, including TRBV6-2 and TRBV6-3, as they were indistinguishable. Rarity marked most TCR sequences, yet some public TCRs occurred in many donors. The authors listed around 150 TCR beta chains as cytomegalovirus-associated.

Trimming took off 3 bases at V and 8 bases at J, with 11 bases between the two ends. Germline CDR1 is SQVTM and CDR2 is ANQGSEA. This CDR3 is built from 12 residues. The PCR ran on 60 Vbeta and 13 Jbeta primers. TCRdb's table, derived via immunoSEQ multiplex PCR, lists solely in-frame clones and lacks some. Among under 150,000 clones listed, approximately 83% were seen once. The specimen sequenced was PBMCs. The receptor was derived from a man in his forties in good health and CMV-seropositive. The rearrangement joins TRBV29-1 to TRBJ2-4; D is perhaps TRBD1 (6 bases). As DNA, the CDR3 is TGCAGCGTTGATCAGGGGCGGGACATTCAGTACTTC. This sequence encodes CSVDQGRDIQYF.